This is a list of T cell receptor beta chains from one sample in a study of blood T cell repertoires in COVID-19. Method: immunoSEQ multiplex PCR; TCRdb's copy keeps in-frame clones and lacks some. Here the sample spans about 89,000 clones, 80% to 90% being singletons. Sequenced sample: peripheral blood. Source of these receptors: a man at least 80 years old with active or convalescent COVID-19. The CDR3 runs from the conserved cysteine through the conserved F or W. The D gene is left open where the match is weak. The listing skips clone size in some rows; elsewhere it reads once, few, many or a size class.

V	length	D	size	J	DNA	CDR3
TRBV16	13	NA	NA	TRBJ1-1	TGTGCCAGCAGCCAATCGAGAGAAACTGAAGCTTTCTTT	CASSQSRETEAFF
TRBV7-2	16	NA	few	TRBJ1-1	TGTGCCAGCAGCCCATGGGGTAAGACAGCGCTCACTGAAGCTTTCTTT	CASSPWGKTALTEAFF
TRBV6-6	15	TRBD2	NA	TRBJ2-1	TGTGCCAGCAGCCGACTAGCGGGAGGGCAGAATGAGCAGTTCTTC	CASSRLAGGQNEQFF
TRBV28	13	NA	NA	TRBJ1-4	TGTGCCAGCAGTTTCGACACAGATGAAAAACTGTTTTTT	CASSFDTDEKLFF
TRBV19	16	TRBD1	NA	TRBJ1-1	TGTGCCAGTAGTCAAACGGGGGGGACAGGGTCCACTGAAGCTTTCTTT	CASSQTGGTGSTEAFF
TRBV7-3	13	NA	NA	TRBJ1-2	TGTGCCAGCAGCCAGGGGCAGGGAAGTGGCTACACCTTC	CASSQGQGSGYTF
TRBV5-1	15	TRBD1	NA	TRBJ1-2	TGCGCCAGCAGCCCCGGGACAGGGGATAACTATGGCTACACCTTC	CASSPGTGDNYGYTF
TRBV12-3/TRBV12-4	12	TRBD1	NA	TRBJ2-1	TGTGCCAGCAGAATGACACAGGGGGAGCAGTTCTTC	CASRMTQGEQFF
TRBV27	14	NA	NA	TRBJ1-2	TGTGCCAGCAGTTTAGGATCGGGTAACTATGGCTACACCTTC	CASSLGSGNYGYTF
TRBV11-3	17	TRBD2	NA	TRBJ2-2	TGTGCCAGCAGCTTAAATCAAGTAGCGGGAAGGACCGGGGAGCTGTTTTTT	CASSLNQVAGRTGELFF
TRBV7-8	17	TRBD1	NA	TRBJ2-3	TGTGCCAGCAGCCTGTTCCGGACAGGGTCGCCCACAGATACGCAGTATTTT	CASSLFRTGSPTDTQYF
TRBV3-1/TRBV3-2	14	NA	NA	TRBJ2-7	TGTGCCAGCAGCCGCGGGGCGGGCCTGGACGAGCAGTACTTC	CASSRGAGLDEQYF
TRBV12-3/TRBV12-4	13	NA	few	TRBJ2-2	TGTGCCAGCAGTTTAGCCGGGTTTGGGGAGCTGTTTTTT	CASSLAGFGELFF
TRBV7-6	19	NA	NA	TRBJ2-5	TGTGCCAGCAACCGGATACTAGCGTCCCAGGGGCCCAGCCCAGAGACCCAGTACTTC	CASNRILASQGPSPETQYF
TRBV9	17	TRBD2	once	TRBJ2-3	TGTGCCAGCAGCACTGGAACTAGCGGGAGGGCCGCAGATACGCAGTATTTT	CASSTGTSGRAADTQYF
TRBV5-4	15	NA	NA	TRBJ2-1	TGTGCCAGCAGCTTGGATCGGGGGACCGGATATGAGCAGTTCTTC	CASSLDRGTGYEQFF
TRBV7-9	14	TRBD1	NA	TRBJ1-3	TGTGCCAGCAGCTCCACAGGGGCTGGAAACACCATATATTTT	CASSSTGAGNTIYF
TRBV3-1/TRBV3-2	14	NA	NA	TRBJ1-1	TGTGCCAGCAGCCAAGTGGACAGCCGGACTGAAGCTTTCTTT	CASSQVDSRTEAFF
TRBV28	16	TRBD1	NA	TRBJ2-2	TGTGCCAGCAGGCCCCCGGGACAGGGAGTCACCGGGGAGCTGTTTTTT	CASRPPGQGVTGELFF
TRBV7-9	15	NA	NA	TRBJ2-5	TGTGCCAGCAGGTCCCCCAGGGGGGAGGAAGAGACCCAGTACTTC	CASRSPRGEEETQYF
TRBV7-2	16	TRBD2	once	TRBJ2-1	TGTGCCAGCAGCTTAGCGGCTAGCGGGAGTTACAATGAGCAGTTCTTC	CASSLAASGSYNEQFF
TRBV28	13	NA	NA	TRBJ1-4	TGTGCCAGCAGTTTACAGGGGACAGAAAAACTGTTTTTT	CASSLQGTEKLFF
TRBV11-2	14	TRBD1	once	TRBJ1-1	TGTGCCAGCAGCTTAGGACAGGGGGACGGTGAAGCTTTCTTT	CASSLGQGDGEAFF
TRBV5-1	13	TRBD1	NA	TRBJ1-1	TGCGCCAGCAGCTTGGAGGGAGACAGGGTTGCTTTCTTT	CASSLEGDRVAFF
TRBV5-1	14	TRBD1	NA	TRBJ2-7	TGCGCCAGCAGCTTGGGGCAGGGGGCCTACGAGCAGTACTTC	CASSLGQGAYEQYF
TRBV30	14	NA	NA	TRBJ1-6	TGTGCCTGGAGTGTACGGGGTTCGGGTTCACCCCTCCACTTT	CAWSVRGSGSPLHF
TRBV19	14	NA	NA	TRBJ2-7	TGTGCCAGTAGTAACCAGGGAAATCTCTACGAGCAGTACTTC	CASSNQGNLYEQYF